This TCR beta chain was documented in a study of T-cell memory formation after mild COVID-19. TCRdb reprocessed the 5' RACE reads via MiXCR and lists one record per CDR3 protein. This table has about 57,000 distinct CDR3 sequences, over 9% appearing once. This clonotype occurred a few times. Its antigen is undetermined. Overall study results and limits: Second-wave clones reaching peak frequency on day 37 lacked confirmed SARS-CoV-2 specificity. Contracting CD8+ clones were enriched in EMRA, CD4+ mainly in CM and EM.

CDR1 and CDR2 from the germline V gene are SGHTA and FQGTGA. V shed 3 bases and J shed 7 bases, with 8 bases lying between them. The CDR3 contains 12 residues. The specimen sequenced was PBMCs or a T cell subset sorted from them (not recorded which). The TCR originated in a young man who had mild COVID-19 (a few samples of this study predate the infection). Cell type and time point are not known. The gene calls are TRBV7-3 and TRBJ2-3; no definite D call. The CDR3 region is CASSLPGNTQYF. CDR3 in DNA: TGTGCCAGCAGCTTGCCCGGAAATACGCAGTATTTT.